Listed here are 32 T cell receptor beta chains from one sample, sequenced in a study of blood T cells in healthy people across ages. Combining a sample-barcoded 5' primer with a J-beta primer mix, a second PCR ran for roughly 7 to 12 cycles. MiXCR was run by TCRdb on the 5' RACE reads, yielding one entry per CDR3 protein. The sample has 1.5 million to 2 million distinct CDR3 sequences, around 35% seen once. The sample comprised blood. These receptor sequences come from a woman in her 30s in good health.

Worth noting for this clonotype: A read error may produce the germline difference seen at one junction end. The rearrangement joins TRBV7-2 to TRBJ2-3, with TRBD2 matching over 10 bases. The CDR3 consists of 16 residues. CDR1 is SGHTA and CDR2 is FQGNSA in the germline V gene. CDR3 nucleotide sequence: TGTACCAGCAGCATTAGCGGGGGGCTTAGCACAGCTACGCAGTATTTT. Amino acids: CTSSISGGLSTATQYF.

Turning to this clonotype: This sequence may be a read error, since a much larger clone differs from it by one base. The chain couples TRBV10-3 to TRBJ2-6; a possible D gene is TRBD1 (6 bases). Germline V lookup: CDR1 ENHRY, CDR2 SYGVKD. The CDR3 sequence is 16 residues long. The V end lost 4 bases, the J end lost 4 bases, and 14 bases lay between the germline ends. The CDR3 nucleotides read TGTGCCATCAGTGCCGGACAGAGTGAAGGGGCCAACGTCCTGACTTTC. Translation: CAISAGQSEGANVLTF.

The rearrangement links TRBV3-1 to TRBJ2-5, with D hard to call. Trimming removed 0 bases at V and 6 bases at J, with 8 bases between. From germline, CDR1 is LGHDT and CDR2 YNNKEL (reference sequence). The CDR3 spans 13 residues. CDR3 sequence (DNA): TGTGCCAGCAGCCAAGATAGCATTCAGACCCAGTACTTC. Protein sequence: CASSQDSIQTQYF.

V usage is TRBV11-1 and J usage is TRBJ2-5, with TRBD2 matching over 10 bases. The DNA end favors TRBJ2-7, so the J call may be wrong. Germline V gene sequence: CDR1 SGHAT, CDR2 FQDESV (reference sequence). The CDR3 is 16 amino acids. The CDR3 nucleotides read TGTGCCAGCAGGCCCCTTCCTAGCGGGGGTTTCCACGAGCAGTACTTC. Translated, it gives CASRPLPSGGFHEQYF.

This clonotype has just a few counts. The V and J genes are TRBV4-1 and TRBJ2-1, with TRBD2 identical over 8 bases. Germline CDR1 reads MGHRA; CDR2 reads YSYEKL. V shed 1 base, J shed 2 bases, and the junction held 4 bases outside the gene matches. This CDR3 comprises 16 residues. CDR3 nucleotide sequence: TGCGCCAGCAGCCAAGCCTTAGCGGGACCCTACAATGAGCAGTTCTTC. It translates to CASSQALAGPYNEQFF.

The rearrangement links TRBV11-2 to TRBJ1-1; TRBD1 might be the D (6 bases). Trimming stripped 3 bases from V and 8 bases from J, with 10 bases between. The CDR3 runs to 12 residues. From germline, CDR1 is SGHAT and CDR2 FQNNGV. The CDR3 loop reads CASSFGDREAFF. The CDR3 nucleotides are TGTGCCAGCAGCTTTGGAGACAGGGAAGCTTTCTTT.

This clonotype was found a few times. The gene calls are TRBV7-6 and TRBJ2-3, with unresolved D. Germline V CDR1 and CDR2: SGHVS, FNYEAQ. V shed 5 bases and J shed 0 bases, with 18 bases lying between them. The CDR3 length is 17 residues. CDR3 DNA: TGTGCCAGCAGCCCTCCCCGCTGGCGGTCTAGCACAGATACGCAGTATTTT. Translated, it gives CASSPPRWRSSTDTQYF. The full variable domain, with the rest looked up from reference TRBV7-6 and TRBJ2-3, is GAGVSQSPRYKVTKRGQDVALRCDPISGHVSLYWYRQALGQGPEFLTYFNYEAQQDKSGLPNDRFSAERPEGSISTLTIQRTEQRDSAMYRCASSPPRWRSSTDTQYFGPGTRLTVL.

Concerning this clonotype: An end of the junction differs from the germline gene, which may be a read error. CDR3 loop: CASSHKAGVYERYF. CDR3 coding DNA: TGCGCCAGCAGCCACAAAGCGGGGGTCTACGAGCGGTACTTC. The rearrangement links TRBV4-1 to TRBJ2-7; the match to TRBD2 covers 8 bases. The CDR3 has 14 amino acids. Germline V gene data show CDR1 as MGHRA and CDR2 as YSYEKL.

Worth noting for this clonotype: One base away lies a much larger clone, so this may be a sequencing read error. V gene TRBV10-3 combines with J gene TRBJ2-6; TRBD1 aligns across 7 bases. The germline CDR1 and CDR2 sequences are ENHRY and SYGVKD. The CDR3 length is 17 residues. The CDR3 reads CAIRDRSRASGTNVLTF. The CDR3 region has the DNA TGTGCCATCCGGGACAGATCGAGGGCCTCTGGGACCAACGTCCTGACTTTC.

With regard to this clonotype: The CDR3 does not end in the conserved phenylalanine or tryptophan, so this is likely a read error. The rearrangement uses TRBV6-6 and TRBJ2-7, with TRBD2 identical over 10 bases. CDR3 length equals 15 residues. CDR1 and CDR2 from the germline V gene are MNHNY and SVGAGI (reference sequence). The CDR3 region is CAGSIGLADSYEQYL. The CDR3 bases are TGTGCCGGCAGTATCGGACTAGCGGATTCCTACGAGCAGTACTTA.

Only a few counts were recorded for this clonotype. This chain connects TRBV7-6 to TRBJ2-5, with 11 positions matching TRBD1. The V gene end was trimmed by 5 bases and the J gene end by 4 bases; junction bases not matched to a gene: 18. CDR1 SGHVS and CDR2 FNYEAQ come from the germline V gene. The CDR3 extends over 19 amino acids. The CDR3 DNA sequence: TGTGCCAGCAGCCGCGGGGTTCTACAACCGGGACAGGGGGGAGAGACCCAGTACTTC. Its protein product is CASSRGVLQPGQGGETQYF.

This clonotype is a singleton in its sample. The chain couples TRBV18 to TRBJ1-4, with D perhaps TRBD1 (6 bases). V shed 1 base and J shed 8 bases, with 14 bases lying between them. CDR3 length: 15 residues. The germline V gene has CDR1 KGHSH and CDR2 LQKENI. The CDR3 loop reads CASSPQRQELEKLFF. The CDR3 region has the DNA TGTGCCAGCTCACCACAGAGACAGGAACTAGAAAAACTGTTTTTT.

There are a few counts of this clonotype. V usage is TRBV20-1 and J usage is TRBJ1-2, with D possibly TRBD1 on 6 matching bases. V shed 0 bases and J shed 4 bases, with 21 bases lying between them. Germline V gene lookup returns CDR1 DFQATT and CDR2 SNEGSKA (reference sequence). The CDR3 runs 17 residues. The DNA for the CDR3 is TGCAGTGCTAGAGACTACCCCGGGCAGGGGACCACCTATGGCTACACCTTC. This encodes CSARDYPGQGTTYGYTF.

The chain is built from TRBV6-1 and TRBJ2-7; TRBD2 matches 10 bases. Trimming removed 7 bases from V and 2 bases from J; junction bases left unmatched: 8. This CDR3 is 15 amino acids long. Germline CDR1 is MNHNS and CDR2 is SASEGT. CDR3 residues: CASTSGGRGTYEQYF. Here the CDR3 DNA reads TGTGCCAGCACTAGCGGGGGCCGGGGGACCTACGAGCAGTACTTC.

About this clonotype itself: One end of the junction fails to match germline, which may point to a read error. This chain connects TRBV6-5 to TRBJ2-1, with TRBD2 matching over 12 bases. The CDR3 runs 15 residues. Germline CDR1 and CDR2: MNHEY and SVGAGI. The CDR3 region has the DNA TGTGCCAGCAGCCGTAGGACTAGCGGGAATAATGTGCAGTTCTTC. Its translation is CASSRRTSGNNVQFF.

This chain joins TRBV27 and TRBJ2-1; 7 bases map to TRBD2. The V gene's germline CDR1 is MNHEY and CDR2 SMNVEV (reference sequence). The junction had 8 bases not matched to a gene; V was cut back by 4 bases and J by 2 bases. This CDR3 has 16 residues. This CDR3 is CASSSPTGRAYNEQFF. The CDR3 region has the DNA TGTGCCAGCAGTTCCCCGACGGGGAGGGCCTACAATGAGCAGTTCTTC.

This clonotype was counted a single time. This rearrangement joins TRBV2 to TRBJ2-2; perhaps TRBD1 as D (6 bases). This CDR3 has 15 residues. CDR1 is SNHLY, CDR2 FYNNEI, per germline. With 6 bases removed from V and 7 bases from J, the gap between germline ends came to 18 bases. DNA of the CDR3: TGTGCCAGCAGCCCTACTTACAGGGTTGGCGGGGAGCTGTTTTTT. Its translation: CASSPTYRVGGELFF.

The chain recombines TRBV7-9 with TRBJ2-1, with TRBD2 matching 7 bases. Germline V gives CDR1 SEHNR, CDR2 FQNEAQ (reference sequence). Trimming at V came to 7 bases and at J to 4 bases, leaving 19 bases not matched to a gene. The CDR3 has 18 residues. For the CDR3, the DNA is TGTGCCAGCATCAACTCTATGATGGGGCTAGCGGATTACAATGAGCAGTTCTTC. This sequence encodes CASINSMMGLADYNEQFF.

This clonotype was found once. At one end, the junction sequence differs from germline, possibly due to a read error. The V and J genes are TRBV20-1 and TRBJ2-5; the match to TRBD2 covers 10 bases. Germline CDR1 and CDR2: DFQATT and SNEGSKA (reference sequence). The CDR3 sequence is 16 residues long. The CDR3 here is CSARGLAGELQETQYF. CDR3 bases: TGTAGCGCTAGAGGGCTAGCGGGGGAGCTACAAGAGACCCAGTACTTC.

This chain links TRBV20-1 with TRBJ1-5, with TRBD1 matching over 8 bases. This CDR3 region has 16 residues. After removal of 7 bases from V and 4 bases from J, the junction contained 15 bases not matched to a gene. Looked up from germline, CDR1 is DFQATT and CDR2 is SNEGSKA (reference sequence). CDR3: CSVVIGTGGGNQPQHF. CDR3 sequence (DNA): TGCAGTGTCGTGATTGGAACAGGGGGGGGGAATCAGCCCCAGCATTTT.

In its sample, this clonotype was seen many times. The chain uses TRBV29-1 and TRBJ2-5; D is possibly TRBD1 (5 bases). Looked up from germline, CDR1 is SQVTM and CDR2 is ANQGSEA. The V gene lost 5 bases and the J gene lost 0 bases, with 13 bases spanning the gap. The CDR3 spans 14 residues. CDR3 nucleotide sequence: TGCAGCGTTTCAGGGTATGGCAACCAAGAGACCCAGTACTTC. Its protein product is CSVSGYGNQETQYF. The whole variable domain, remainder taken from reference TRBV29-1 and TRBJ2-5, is SAVISQKPSRDICQRGTSLTIQCQVDSQVTMMFWYRQQPGQSLTLIATANQGSEATYESGFVIDKFPISRPNLTFSTLTVSNMSPEDSSIYLCSVSGYGNQETQYFGPGTRLLVL.

CDR3 sequence (DNA): TGCGCCAGCAGCCAATGGCAGGGCTTCAACTATGGCTACACCTTC. Its translation: CASSQWQGFNYGYTF. The rearrangement uses TRBV4-1 and TRBJ1-2; a weak D match, TRBD1 (5 bases). The length of the CDR3 is 15 residues. Germline assignment: CDR1 MGHRA and CDR2 YSYEKL. The V gene lost 2 bases and the J gene lost 2 bases, with 12 bases spanning the gap.

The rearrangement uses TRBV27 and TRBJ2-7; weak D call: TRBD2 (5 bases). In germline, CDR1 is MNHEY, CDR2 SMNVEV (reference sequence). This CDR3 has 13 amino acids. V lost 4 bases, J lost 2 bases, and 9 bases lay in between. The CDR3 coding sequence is TGTGCCAGCAGTTGGGGAGAGGCCTACGAGCAGTACTTC. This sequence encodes CASSWGEAYEQYF.

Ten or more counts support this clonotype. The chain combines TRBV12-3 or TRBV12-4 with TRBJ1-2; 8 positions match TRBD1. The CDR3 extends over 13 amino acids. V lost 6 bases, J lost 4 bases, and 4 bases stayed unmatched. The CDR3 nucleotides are TGTGCCAGCAGATCCGACAGGGGCTATGGCTACACCTTC. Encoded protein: CASRSDRGYGYTF.

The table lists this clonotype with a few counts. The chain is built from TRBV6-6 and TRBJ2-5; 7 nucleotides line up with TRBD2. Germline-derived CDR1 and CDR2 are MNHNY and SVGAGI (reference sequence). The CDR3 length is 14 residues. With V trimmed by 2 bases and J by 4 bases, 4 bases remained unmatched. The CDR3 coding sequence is TGTGCCAGCAGTTACAAGGTAGCGGGAGAGACCCAGTACTTC. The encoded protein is CASSYKVAGETQYF.

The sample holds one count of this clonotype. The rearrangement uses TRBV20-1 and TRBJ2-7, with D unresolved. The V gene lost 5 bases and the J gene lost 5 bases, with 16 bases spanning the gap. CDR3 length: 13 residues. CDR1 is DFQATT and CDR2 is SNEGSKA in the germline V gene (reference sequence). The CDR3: CSAQSDTNHEQYF. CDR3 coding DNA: TGCAGTGCTCAAAGTGACACGAACCACGAGCAGTACTTC.

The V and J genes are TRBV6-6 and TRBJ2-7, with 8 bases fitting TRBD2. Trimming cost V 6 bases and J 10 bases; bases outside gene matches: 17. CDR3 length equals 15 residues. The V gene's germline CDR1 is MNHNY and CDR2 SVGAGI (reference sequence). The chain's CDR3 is CASRLGGREAEAQYF. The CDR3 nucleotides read TGTGCCAGCAGGTTGGGTGGGCGGGAGGCAGAGGCCCAGTACTTC.

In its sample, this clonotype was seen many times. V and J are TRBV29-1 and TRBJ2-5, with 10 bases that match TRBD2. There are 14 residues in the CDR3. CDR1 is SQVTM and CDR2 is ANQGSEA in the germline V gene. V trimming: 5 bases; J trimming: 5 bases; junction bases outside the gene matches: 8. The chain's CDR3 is CSVLGLAAHETQYF. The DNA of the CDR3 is TGCAGCGTTCTTGGACTAGCGGCACACGAGACCCAGTACTTC.

For the CDR3, the DNA is TGTGCCAGCAGCGTAGCGGGGGACACAGATACGCAGTATTTT. Protein: CASSVAGDTDTQYF. This chain uses TRBV9 with TRBJ2-3, with D possibly matching TRBD2 (6 bases). V dropped 0 bases and J dropped 2 bases, with 7 bases sitting between them. The CDR3 length is 14 residues. Germline CDR1 is SGDLS and CDR2 is YYNGEE.

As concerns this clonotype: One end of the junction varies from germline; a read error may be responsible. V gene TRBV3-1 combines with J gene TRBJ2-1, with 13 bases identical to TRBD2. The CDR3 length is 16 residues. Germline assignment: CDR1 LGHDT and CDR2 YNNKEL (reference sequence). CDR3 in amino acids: CASSAQTSGGTNDQFF. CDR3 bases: TGTGCCAGCAGCGCCCAGACTAGCGGGGGGACGAATGACCAGTTCTTC.

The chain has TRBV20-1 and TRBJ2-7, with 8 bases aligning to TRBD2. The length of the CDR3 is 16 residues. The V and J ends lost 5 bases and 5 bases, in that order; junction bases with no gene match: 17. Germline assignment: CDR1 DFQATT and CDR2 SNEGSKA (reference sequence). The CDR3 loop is CSAGAYSSGPYHEQYF. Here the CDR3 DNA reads TGCAGTGCTGGGGCATATTCTAGCGGGCCTTACCACGAGCAGTACTTC.

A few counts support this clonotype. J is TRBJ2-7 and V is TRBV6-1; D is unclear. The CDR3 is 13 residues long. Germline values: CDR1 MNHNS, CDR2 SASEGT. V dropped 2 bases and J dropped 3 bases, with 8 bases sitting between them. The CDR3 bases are TGTGCCAGCAGTGAAAGGGTCGGCTACGAGCAGTACTTC. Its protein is CASSERVGYEQYF.